This T cell receptor (beta chain) was identified in a study of T-cell memory formation after mild COVID-19. Overall study: Most TCR clusters belonged to a single donor. General study points: Second-wave clones peaking on day 37 lacked confirmed SARS-CoV-2 specificity. CD4+ contracting clones lay mainly in CM and EM, CD8+ ones in EMRA.

Constant-segment primers were used for 5'RACE, and the resulting TCR alpha and TCR beta cDNA libraries carried sample barcodes and UMIs. TCRdb re-derived calls from the 5' RACE reads in MiXCR, one entry per CDR3 protein. The sample yields some 350,000 distinct CDR3 sequences, over 10% seen once. To note about this clonotype: No antigen is known for it.

The V end lost 5 bases, the J end lost 0 bases, and 15 bases lay between the germline ends. The CDR3 extends over 16 amino acids. Germline-derived CDR1 and CDR2 are SGHTA and FQGNSA. This chain uses TRBV7-2 with TRBJ2-3, with a tentative D call TRBD2 (7 bases). Sequenced: PBMCs or a T cell subset sorted from them (not recorded which). This TCR derives from a man aged 18 to 29 who had mild COVID-19 (a few samples of this study predate the infection). Cell type and time point are not known. The DNA for the CDR3 is TGTGCCAGCAGCCCGGGCGGGGGCCCTAGCACAGATACGCAGTATTTT. It codes for CASSPGGGPSTDTQYF.